Listed below are T cell receptor beta chains from one sample, sequenced in a study of T cell repertoires in Merkel cell carcinoma. Assay: immunoSEQ multiplex PCR; the TCRdb copy retains only in-frame clones and omits some. The table includes fewer than 15,000 clones, roughly 80% detected once. The specimen sequenced was tumor tissue. The receptors shown here come from an adult with Merkel cell carcinoma. The CDR3 runs from the conserved cysteine through the conserved F or W. The D gene is left open where the match is weak. The size of a clone is reported for some rows only, either as once, few or many, or as a class for expanded clones.

v_gene: TRBV19; abundance: -; j_gene: TRBJ1-2; d_gene: -; CDR3aa: CASSIEGLGGYTF; CDR3nt: TGTGCCAGTAGTATAGAGGGTCTCGGGGGCTACACCTTC
v_gene: TRBV27; abundance: few; j_gene: TRBJ2-3; d_gene: TRBD1; CDR3aa: CASRWDRGRGNTQYF; CDR3nt: TGTGCCAGCAGGTGGGACAGGGGAAGAGGGAATACGCAGTATTTT
v_gene: TRBV7-2; abundance: -; j_gene: TRBJ2-3; d_gene: -; CDR3aa: CASSFLDRTDTQYF; CDR3nt: TGTGCCAGCAGCTTTCTTGACCGCACAGATACGCAGTATTTT
v_gene: TRBV10-3; abundance: -; j_gene: TRBJ2-5; d_gene: TRBD1; CDR3aa: CAIRAGQAGPETQYF; CDR3nt: TGTGCCATCAGGGCGGGACAGGCTGGCCCAGAGACCCAGTACTTC
v_gene: TRBV28; abundance: once; j_gene: TRBJ2-7; d_gene: -; CDR3aa: CASSWAGTDYEQYF; CDR3nt: TGTGCCAGCAGTTGGGCAGGGACGGACTACGAGCAGTACTTC
v_gene: TRBV5-1; abundance: -; j_gene: TRBJ1-1; d_gene: -; CDR3aa: CASSLEGYIAVGTEAFF; CDR3nt: TGCGCCAGCAGCTTGGAGGGGTACATTGCAGTGGGGACTGAAGCTTTCTTT
v_gene: TRBV18; abundance: -; j_gene: TRBJ2-5; d_gene: TRBD1; CDR3aa: CASSPWRQGGETQYF; CDR3nt: TGTGCCAGCTCACCATGGAGACAGGGCGGGGAGACCCAGTACTTC
v_gene: TRBV6-5; abundance: -; j_gene: TRBJ1-2; d_gene: TRBD1; CDR3aa: CASSQDRGYGYTF; CDR3nt: TGTGCCAGCAGTCAGGACAGGGGGTATGGCTACACCTTC
v_gene: TRBV3-1/TRBV3-2; abundance: -; j_gene: TRBJ2-2; d_gene: TRBD1; CDR3aa: CASSLGTGRTGELFF; CDR3nt: TGTGCCAGCAGCCTGGGGACAGGGAGAACCGGGGAGCTGTTTTTT
v_gene: TRBV3-1/TRBV3-2; abundance: few; j_gene: TRBJ2-7; d_gene: -; CDR3aa: CASGDYEQYF; CDR3nt: TGTGCCAGCGGGGACTACGAGCAGTACTTC
v_gene: TRBV27; abundance: -; j_gene: TRBJ2-2; d_gene: -; CDR3aa: CASSSLNSYTGELFF; CDR3nt: TGTGCCAGCAGTTCTTTGAACAGTTACACCGGGGAGCTGTTTTTT
v_gene: TRBV5-6; abundance: once; j_gene: TRBJ1-5; d_gene: -; CDR3aa: CASSWGRGRQPQHF; CDR3nt: TGTGCCAGCAGCTGGGGGCGGGGGAGGCAGCCCCAGCATTTT
v_gene: TRBV6-6; abundance: -; j_gene: TRBJ2-2; d_gene: -; CDR3aa: CASSFVGAGELFF; CDR3nt: TGTGCCAGCAGTTTTGTAGGGGCCGGGGAGCTGTTTTTT
v_gene: TRBV20-1; abundance: -; j_gene: TRBJ1-2; d_gene: -; CDR3aa: CSASEQEFYGYTF; CDR3nt: TGCAGTGCTAGTGAACAGGAATTCTATGGCTACACCTTC
v_gene: TRBV9; abundance: -; j_gene: TRBJ2-3; d_gene: -; CDR3aa: CASSVEANTQYF; CDR3nt: TGTGCCAGCAGCGTAGAGGCCAATACGCAGTATTTT
v_gene: TRBV29-1; abundance: -; j_gene: TRBJ2-7; d_gene: -; CDR3aa: CSVRGAGRSYEQYF; CDR3nt: TGCAGCGTTAGGGGCGCGGGGCGCTCCTACGAGCAGTACTTC
v_gene: TRBV4-2; abundance: -; j_gene: TRBJ2-3; d_gene: -; CDR3aa: CASSQAGAVDTQYF; CDR3nt: TGTGCCAGCAGCCAAGCCGGTGCTGTAGATACGCAGTATTTT
v_gene: TRBV19; abundance: -; j_gene: TRBJ1-5; d_gene: TRBD1; CDR3aa: CASSSTGGTSNQPQHF; CDR3nt: TGTGCCAGTAGTTCGACAGGGGGGACGAGCAATCAGCCCCAGCATTTT
v_gene: TRBV3-1/TRBV3-2; abundance: -; j_gene: TRBJ2-5; d_gene: TRBD2; CDR3aa: CASSQGEGRGTQYF; CDR3nt: TGTGCCAGCAGCCAAGGGGAGGGTAGAGGGACCCAGTACTTC
v_gene: TRBV3-1/TRBV3-2; abundance: -; j_gene: TRBJ2-3; d_gene: TRBD1; CDR3aa: CASSPGTGTSTDTQYF; CDR3nt: TGTGCCAGCAGCCCTGGGACAGGGACTAGCACAGATACGCAGTATTTT
v_gene: TRBV6-5; abundance: -; j_gene: TRBJ1-5; d_gene: -; CDR3aa: CASSSDRSNQPQHF; CDR3nt: TGTGCCAGCAGTTCAGACAGGAGCAATCAGCCCCAGCATTTT
v_gene: TRBV5-4; abundance: -; j_gene: TRBJ2-5; d_gene: -; CDR3aa: CASSLARSEGSETQYF; CDR3nt: TGTGCCAGCAGCTTGGCGCGCTCTGAAGGGTCAGAGACCCAGTACTTC
v_gene: TRBV2; abundance: -; j_gene: TRBJ2-3; d_gene: TRBD2; CDR3aa: CASSYRAGGPADTQYF; CDR3nt: TGTGCCAGCAGTTATCGAGCGGGGGGGCCGGCAGATACGCAGTATTTT
v_gene: TRBV11-3; abundance: -; j_gene: TRBJ2-3; d_gene: TRBD2; CDR3aa: CASSLWSSGGPAGADTQYF; CDR3nt: TGTGCCAGCAGCTTATGGAGTAGCGGGGGGCCCGCAGGTGCAGATACGCAGTATTTT
v_gene: TRBV30; abundance: -; j_gene: TRBJ2-2; d_gene: -; CDR3aa: CAWRLTGQTGELFF; CDR3nt: TGTGCCTGGAGGTTAACAGGTCAAACCGGGGAGCTGTTTTTT
v_gene: TRBV6-2/TRBV6-3; abundance: -; j_gene: TRBJ1-2; d_gene: -; CDR3aa: CASSHQINYGYTF; CDR3nt: TGTGCCAGCAGCCACCAGATTAACTATGGCTACACCTTC